This T cell receptor (beta chain) was observed in a study of shared clonotypes between healthy human individuals. Germline CDR1 reads LGHNA; CDR2 reads YSLEER. The length of the CDR3 is 14 residues. The ends were cut back, 0 bases at V and 6 bases at J, with 8 bases in the middle. General observations from the study: Naive subsets tended to show greater estimated richness than memory subsets. Specimens sampled were limited to blood, with tissue repertoires likely differing. Clonotypes that were shared across a few donors made up around 5% of naive CD4 clonotypes.

Concerning this clone: Its cognate antigen is unknown.

Profiled with immunoSEQ multiplex PCR; TCRdb holds only in-frame clones, not every one. The sample shows about 2 million clones, roughly 94% of them seen only once. Naive CD8 isolation took CD45RO-negative cells positively selected for CCR7 and excluded terminally differentiated effector memory CD45RA+ cells. The material sequenced was naive CD8+ T cells sorted from blood. This chain joins TRBV4-3 and TRBJ2-2; unclear D gene. This TCR was sampled from a man between 18 and 29 years old in good health. CDR3 sequence (DNA): TGCGCCAGCAGCCAAGATTCCCAGGCCGGGGAGCTGTTTTTT. Translated, it gives CASSQDSQAGELFF.